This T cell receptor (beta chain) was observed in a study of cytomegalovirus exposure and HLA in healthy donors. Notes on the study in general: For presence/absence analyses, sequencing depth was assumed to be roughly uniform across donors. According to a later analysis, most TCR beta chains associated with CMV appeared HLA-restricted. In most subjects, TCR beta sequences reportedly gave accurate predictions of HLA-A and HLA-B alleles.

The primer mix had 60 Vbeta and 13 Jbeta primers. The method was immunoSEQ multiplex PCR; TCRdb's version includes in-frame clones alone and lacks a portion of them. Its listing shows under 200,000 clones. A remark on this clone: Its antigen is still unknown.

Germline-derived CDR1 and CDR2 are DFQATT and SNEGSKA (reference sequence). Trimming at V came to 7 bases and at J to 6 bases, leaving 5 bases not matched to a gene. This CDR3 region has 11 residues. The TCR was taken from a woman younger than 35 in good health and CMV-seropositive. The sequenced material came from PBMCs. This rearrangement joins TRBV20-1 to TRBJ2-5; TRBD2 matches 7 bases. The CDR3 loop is CSVPGLKTQYF. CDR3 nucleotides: TGCAGTGTTCCGGGACTAAAGACCCAGTACTTC.